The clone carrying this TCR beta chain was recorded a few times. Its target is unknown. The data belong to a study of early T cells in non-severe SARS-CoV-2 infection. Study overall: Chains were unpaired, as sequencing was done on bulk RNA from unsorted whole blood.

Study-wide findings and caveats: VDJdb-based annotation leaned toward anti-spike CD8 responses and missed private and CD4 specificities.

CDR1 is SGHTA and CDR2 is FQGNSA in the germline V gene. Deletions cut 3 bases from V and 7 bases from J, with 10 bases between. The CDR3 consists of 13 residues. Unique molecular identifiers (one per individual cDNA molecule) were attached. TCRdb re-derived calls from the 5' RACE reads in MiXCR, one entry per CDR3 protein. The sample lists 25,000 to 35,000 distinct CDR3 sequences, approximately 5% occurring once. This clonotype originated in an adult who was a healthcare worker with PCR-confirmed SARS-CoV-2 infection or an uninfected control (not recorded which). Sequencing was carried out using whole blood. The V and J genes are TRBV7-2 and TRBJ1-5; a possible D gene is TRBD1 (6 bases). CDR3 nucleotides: TGTGCCAGCAGCTTCAGACAGGAACAGCCCCAGCATTTT. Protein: CASSFRQEQPQHF.